This TCR beta chain was documented in a study of TIL therapy for anti-PD-1-resistant metastatic lung cancer. The time point is: pre-treatment sample, taken before nivolumab and TIL therapy. Tumor tissue came from excised metastases, mostly pleural nodules or supraclavicular lymph nodes. Progressing patients received lymphodepletion, expanded TIL infusion and IL-2. This clone showed up many times. Its antigen is undetermined. The libraries were made with immunoSEQ v3. Sequencing depth was about 2 million read pairs for survey level, roughly 4.5-6 million for deep. The protocol was immunoSEQ multiplex PCR, while the TCRdb copy is restricted to in-frame clones and leaves out a portion. The sample carries 45,000 to 60,000 clones, approximately 70% recorded once. The study's findings and limits: Treatment-naive, never-smoker and oncogene-addicted patients were overrepresented in this highly selected cohort. Many TIL product clones were absent from baseline tumor, suggesting clonal contraction.

Looked up from germline, CDR1 is SGHTA and CDR2 is FQGTGA. This CDR3 spans 17 amino acids. The V end was cut by 0 bases, the J end by 4 bases, with 13 bases between. The J gene is TRBJ1-6, the V gene TRBV7-3; tentative D call: TRBD1 (6 bases). The clonotype originates from a person aged 25-85 years with non-small cell lung cancer. The source was tumor tissue, collected at baseline. For the CDR3, the DNA is TGTGCCAGCAGCTTAACGGCAGGGGTAGGGTATAATTCACCCCTCCACTTT. It yields the protein CASSLTAGVGYNSPLHF.